These 21 T cell receptor beta chains share one sample of origin, sequenced in a study of blood T cell repertoires in COVID-19. Assay: immunoSEQ multiplex PCR; the TCRdb copy retains only in-frame clones and omits some. The sample shows 150,000 to 200,000 clones, about 83% of them seen only once. Sequencing was performed on peripheral blood. The receptor source for this set is a man aged 18 to 30 with active or convalescent COVID-19.

The CDR3 region has the DNA TGTGCCAGCAGCACCGACAGGGTGTCCGAGCAGTACGTC. Protein product: CASSTDRVSEQYV. V and J are TRBV7-8 and TRBJ2-7; TRBD1 matches 7 bases. The CDR3 length is 13 residues. Trimming cost V 5 bases and J 6 bases; bases outside gene matches: 7. Germline V gives CDR1 SGHVS, CDR2 FQNEAQ.

This clone was observed a single time. The chain carries TRBV29-1 and TRBJ2-7, with a weak D call TRBD1 (6 bases). Between the trimmed V and J ends, which lost 0 bases and 2 bases, there was a span of 8 bases. CDR1 is SQVTM and CDR2 is ANQGSEA in the germline V gene. The CDR3 sequence is 13 residues long. The CDR3, as DNA: TGCAGCGTTGAAGAGGACAGCGCCTACGAGCAGTACTTC. It translates to CSVEEDSAYEQYF.

J is TRBJ2-5 and V is TRBV24-1, with TRBD1 identical over 8 bases. The CDR3 contains 12 residues. V was clipped by 9 bases and J by 4 bases; unmatched bases: 3. Germline V gives CDR1 KGHDR, CDR2 SFDVKD. DNA of the CDR3: TGTGCCACCTCAGGGGGCCGAGAGACCCAGTACTTC. This gives the protein CATSGGRETQYF.

As for this clone: The same CDR3 also results from other DNA sequences found in this sample. CDR3 nucleotide sequence: TGCAGCGTGGAAACTAGCGGGAGCTCCTACGAGCAGTACTTC. Encoded protein: CSVETSGSSYEQYF. The chain couples TRBV29-1 to TRBJ2-7, with 11 bases matching TRBD2. The germline V gene has CDR1 SQVTM and CDR2 ANQGSEA. The CDR3 is made up of 14 amino acids. The V and J ends lost 6 bases and 0 bases, in that order; junction bases with no gene match: 4.

DNA of the CDR3: TGTGCCAGCAGCGCTGCCATTTCCGGCCCCAGAGGGGCTTTCTTT. As protein: CASSAAISGPRGAFF. The rearrangement uses TRBV7-9 and TRBJ1-1; D gene ambiguous. This CDR3 comprises 15 residues. Germline V gene data show CDR1 as SEHNR and CDR2 as FQNEAQ (reference sequence). V was cut by 5 bases and J by 11 bases, with 24 bases left in between.

The CDR3 nucleotides are TGTGCCAGCAGTCGAACACACAGCGAGGGCTTTAATGAAAAACTGTTTTTT. Translation: CASSRTHSEGFNEKLFF. This rearrangement joins TRBV6-6 to TRBJ1-4; D remains unclear. Germline assignment: CDR1 MNHNY and CDR2 SVGAGI (reference sequence). With 5 bases removed from V and 4 bases from J, the gap between germline ends came to 20 bases. The CDR3 has 17 amino acids.

This clone came up a few times. The CDR3 loop reads CASSLDQGAFGYTF. In DNA, the CDR3 is TGCGCCAGCAGCTTGGACCAGGGGGCCTTTGGCTACACCTTC. The gene calls are TRBV5-1 and TRBJ1-2; 8 nucleotides match TRBD1. Germline V gives CDR1 SGHRS, CDR2 YFSETQ. This CDR3 region has 14 residues. Trimming cost V 0 bases and J 7 bases; bases outside gene matches: 5.

This chain joins TRBV7-6 and TRBJ2-2; perhaps TRBD1 as D (5 bases). V was pared by 5 bases and J by 1 base, with 14 bases between. The CDR3 consists of 16 residues. Per germline, CDR1 SGHVS and CDR2 FNYEAQ. DNA for the CDR3: TGTGCCAGCAGCCAGGGCTGGGCAGGGAACACCGGGGAGCTGTTTTTT. Its translation: CASSQGWAGNTGELFF.

The chain recombines TRBV10-1 with TRBJ2-7; D might be TRBD2 (5 bases). The CDR3 runs 13 residues. The V end was cut by 6 bases, the J end by 3 bases, with 12 bases between. Looked up from germline, CDR1 is WNHNN and CDR2 is SYGVQD (reference sequence). This CDR3 reads CASRRVMVYEQYV. The CDR3 DNA sequence: TGCGCCAGCAGGAGGGTAATGGTCTACGAGCAGTACGTC.

The rearrangement links TRBV14 to TRBJ1-2; no clear D. Germline CDR1 SGHDN, CDR2 FVKESK. V dropped 1 base and J dropped 3 bases, with 9 bases sitting between them. This CDR3 spans 14 amino acids. The CDR3 reads CASSQGGVHYGYTF. In DNA form, the CDR3 reads TGTGCCAGCAGCCAAGGCGGGGTGCACTATGGCTACACCTTC. The variable domain in full, completed from reference TRBV14 and TRBJ1-2, reads EAGVTQFPSHSVIEKGQTVTLRCDPISGHDNLYWYRRVMGKEIKFLLHFVKESKQDESGMPNNRFLAERTGGTYSTLKVQPAELEDSGVYFCASSQGGVHYGYTFGSGTRLTVV.

The V call is TRBV27, the J call TRBJ2-2, with 8 bases fitting TRBD2. Per the germline V gene, CDR1 is MNHEY and CDR2 is SMNVEV (reference sequence). The CDR3 loop spans 16 amino acids. The J segment lost 3 bases and the V segment lost 4 bases, leaving 7 bases of the junction unmatched. The CDR3 DNA is TGTGCCAGCAGTTCCCGCGGAGCGGGGGACACCGGGGAGCTGTTTTTT. Its translation: CASSSRGAGDTGELFF.

This chain links TRBV7-9 with TRBJ2-3; 7 nucleotides agree with TRBD1. Per germline, CDR1 SEHNR and CDR2 FQNEAQ (reference sequence). The CDR3 is made up of 14 amino acids. J gave up 1 base and V 2 bases, and 0 bases lay outside the gene matches. The CDR3 reads CASSLQGGTDTQYF. The CDR3 coding sequence is TGTGCCAGCAGCTTACAGGGGGGCACAGATACGCAGTATTTT.

The chain employs TRBV7-2 and TRBJ2-1, with 8 bases aligning to TRBD2. This CDR3 is built from 15 residues. V shed 2 bases, J shed 8 bases, and the junction held 8 bases outside the gene matches. Looked up from germline, CDR1 is SGHTA and CDR2 is FQGNSA. CDR3 in amino acids: CASSLTAGGWDEQFF. The CDR3 DNA reads as TGTGCCAGCAGCTTAACCGCGGGAGGTTGGGATGAGCAGTTCTTC.

This chain links TRBV19 with TRBJ1-5; D gene ambiguous. Trimming cost V 0 bases and J 1 base, with 10 bases left between them. This CDR3 has 16 amino acids. Germline CDR1 is LNHDA and CDR2 is SQIVND (reference sequence). The CDR3 is CASSIDRGISNQPQHF. CDR3 in DNA: TGTGCCAGTAGTATAGACAGAGGCATCAGCAATCAGCCCCAGCATTTT.

The chain joins TRBV5-8 to TRBJ1-2; TRBD1 is a possible D gene (5 bases). V shed 0 bases and J shed 6 bases, with 6 bases lying between them. The CDR3 extends over 12 amino acids. The V gene's germline CDR1 is SGHTS and CDR2 YDEGEE. CDR3 sequence: CASSLAGHGYTF. As DNA, the CDR3 is TGTGCCAGCAGCTTGGCAGGGCATGGCTACACCTTC. Supplemented by reference TRBV5-8 and TRBJ1-2, the full variable domain reads EAGVTQSPTHLIKTRGQQATLRCSPISGHTSVYWYQQALGLGLQFLLWYDEGEERNRGNFPPRFSGRQFPNYSSELNVNALELEDSALYLCASSLAGHGYTFGSGTRLTVV.

The J gene is TRBJ2-1, the V gene TRBV5-6; D gene uncertain. There are 14 residues in the CDR3. The ends were cut back, 4 bases at V and 7 bases at J, with 15 bases in the middle. The germline V gene encodes CDR1 SGHDT and CDR2 YYEEEE. CDR3 sequence: CASSRINYGNEQFF. The DNA for the CDR3 is TGTGCCAGCAGCCGAATTAATTACGGGAATGAGCAGTTCTTC.

The chain joins TRBV6-5 to TRBJ1-1; 12 positions match TRBD1. V shed 2 bases and J 5 bases; nucleotides not matched to a gene: 3. Per the germline V gene, CDR1 is MNHEY and CDR2 is SVGAGI. CDR3 length: 15 amino acids. In DNA, the CDR3 is TGTGCCAGCAGTTACCCGGGACAGGGGGCTACTGAAGCTTTCTTT. Encoded protein: CASSYPGQGATEAFF.

This clone was seen a handful of times. The V gene is TRBV29-1, the J gene TRBJ1-2, with 10 bases that match TRBD1. The CDR3 spans 12 residues. CDR1 is SQVTM, CDR2 ANQGSEA, per germline. With 6 bases clipped from V and 13 bases from J, the junction kept 11 bases outside the gene matches. CDR3 region: CSVAGQGGESTF. CDR3 nucleotides: TGCAGCGTAGCAGGACAGGGGGGTGAATCCACCTTC.

The chain is built from TRBV18 and TRBJ1-2; D gene uncertain. Per the germline V gene, CDR1 is KGHSH and CDR2 is LQKENI. Trimming removed 3 bases from V and 2 bases from J, with 10 bases in between. The CDR3 loop spans 14 amino acids. DNA of the CDR3: TGTGCCAGCTCACCCTACCCCCGAAACTATGGCTACACCTTC. Translating gives CASSPYPRNYGYTF.

J is TRBJ2-2 and V is TRBV11-3; the D is unclear. The CDR3 contains 15 residues. V lost 5 bases and J 1 base, leaving 11 bases between the germline ends. The germline CDR1 and CDR2 sequences are SGHNT and YENEEA. In nucleotides, the CDR3 is TGTGCCAGCAGCCGAACCGGCGGGAACACCGGGGAGCTGTTTTTT. Translated, it gives CASSRTGGNTGELFF. The full variable domain, in which reference TRBV11-3 and TRBJ2-2 provide the parts outside the CDR3, is EAGVVQSPRYKIIEKKQPVAFWCNPISGHNTLYWYLQNLGQGPELLIRYENEEAVDDSQLPKDRFSAERLKGVDSTLKIQPAELGDSAVYLCASSRTGGNTGELFFGEGSRLTVL.

The chain carries TRBV4-2 and TRBJ2-3; 11 nucleotides line up with TRBD2. CDR1 and CDR2 (germline): LGHNA, YNFKEQ. This CDR3 is 17 amino acids long. V lost 2 bases to trimming and J lost 1 base; unmatched junction nucleotides: 5. The CDR3 loop is CASSQRIAGGRTDTQYF. CDR3 bases: TGTGCCAGCAGCCAAAGAATAGCGGGAGGGCGCACAGATACGCAGTATTTT.